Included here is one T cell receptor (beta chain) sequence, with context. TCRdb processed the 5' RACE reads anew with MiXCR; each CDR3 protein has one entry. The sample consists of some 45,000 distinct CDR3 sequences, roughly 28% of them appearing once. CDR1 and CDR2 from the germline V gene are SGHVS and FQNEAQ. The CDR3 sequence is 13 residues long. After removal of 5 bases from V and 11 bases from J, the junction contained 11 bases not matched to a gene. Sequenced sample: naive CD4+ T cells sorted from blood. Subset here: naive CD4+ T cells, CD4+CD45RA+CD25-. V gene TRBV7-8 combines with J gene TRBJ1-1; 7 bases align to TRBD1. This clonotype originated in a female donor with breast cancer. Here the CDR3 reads CASSRTRQGQAFF. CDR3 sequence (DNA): TGTGCCAGCAGCCGAACCCGACAGGGTCAGGCTTTCTTT.